The entry that follows covers one T cell receptor beta chain sequence. This record belongs to a study of blood T cell repertoires in COVID-19. Study-level information: Nucleic acid was either cDNA or gDNA, and it came from T cells, B-cell-depleted T cells, or PBMCs.

Assignments of participants to cohorts depended upon their own reported clinical history. The study counted Cohort 3 donors as recovered given two negative PCRs, clearance, or symptom resolution. Authors' analysis steps: Amplification of reference gene primers provided the estimated nucleated cell counts. Assay: immunoSEQ multiplex PCR; the TCRdb copy retains only in-frame clones and omits some. That table gives V, J and clone size, and the DNA gave D and trimming. The profile shows a few hundred thousand clones, roughly 87% of them singletons. This receptor was obtained from a woman aged 45-65 years who had recovered from COVID-19. Sequences were obtained from PBMCs or T cells enriched from blood (not recorded which).

CDR3 sequence: CSGQDTGELFF. The CDR3 bases are TGCAGCGGCCAGGACACCGGGGAGCTGTTTTTT. V usage is TRBV29-1 and J usage is TRBJ2-2; D gene unclear. CDR3 length equals 11 residues. Trimming pared 7 bases from V and 3 bases from J, leaving 6 bases between. The germline CDR1 and CDR2 sequences are SQVTM and ANQGSEA.